The 6 T cell receptor beta chains reported below all come from one sample, sequenced in a study of T cell repertoires in cytomegalovirus infection (dated by TCRdb to 2018 to 2020). The antigens for these receptors are not known. Instrument on record: Illumina HiSeq 1500. Clones were called with MiXCR by TCRdb after fastp trimmed the public reads at Q25, and only in-frame beta chains were retained. A single entry per CDR3 protein holds the most common genes and DNA from its merged rows. In all, the sample holds about 500,000 distinct CDR3 sequences, and 25% to 35% of those were seen once. The top ten clones comprise around a sixth of the sample. The treatment or condition label on this specimen signifies: in vitro stimulation with specific CMV peptide epitopes to enrich CMV-specific T cells. Sequencing was performed on cultured PBMCs, taken from culture after CMV antigen stimulation. The origin of the receptors is a human donor in good health (CMV status not recorded). Some clones in this sample may be carry-over from other donors' samples.

This sequence joins TRBV24-1 and TRBJ2-1; TRBD1 agrees at 7 bases. Trimming cost V 5 bases and J 3 bases; bases outside gene matches: 12. The length of the CDR3 is 17 residues. Per the germline V gene, CDR1 is KGHDR and CDR2 is SFDVKD. CDR3 sequence (DNA): TGTGCCACCAGTGGGGGGCCGGGACAGACGCTCTACAATGAGCAGTTCTTC. Its protein is CATSGGPGQTLYNEQFF.

In its sample, this clonotype was seen once. This rearrangement joins TRBV7-9 to TRBJ1-1; TRBD1 matches at 7 bases. From germline, CDR1 is SEHNR and CDR2 FQNEAQ (reference sequence). V shed 3 bases, J shed 5 bases, and the junction held 6 bases outside the gene matches. The CDR3 sequence is 14 residues long. The CDR3 here is CASSFRRGRTEAFF. CDR3 in DNA: TGTGCCAGCAGCTTTAGGAGGGGGCGAACTGAAGCTTTCTTT.

The chain employs TRBV10-3 and TRBJ2-2; a weak D match, TRBD2 (6 bases). CDR3 length: 13 residues. V lost 5 bases, J lost 6 bases, and 10 bases lay in between. Germline assignment: CDR1 ENHRY and CDR2 SYGVKD. This CDR3 is CAISPGSAGELFF. The CDR3 DNA follows: TGTGCCATCAGTCCCGGGAGCGCCGGGGAGCTGTTTTTT.

The chain links TRBV7-9 to TRBJ2-3; 7 nucleotides agree with TRBD2. The CDR3 sequence is 18 residues long. The J segment lost 2 bases and the V segment lost 4 bases, leaving 15 bases of the junction unmatched. The germline V gene encodes CDR1 SEHNR and CDR2 FQNEAQ (reference sequence). CDR3 DNA: TGTGCCAGCAGCTCACGACTCCTAGCGGAAGGGTACACAGATACGCAGTATTTT. As protein: CASSSRLLAEGYTDTQYF.

The chain couples TRBV7-2 to TRBJ2-3; no firm D call. Per the germline V gene, CDR1 is SGHTA and CDR2 is FQGNSA. V dropped 4 bases and J dropped 1 base, with 6 bases sitting between them. CDR3 length: 13 residues. CDR3 sequence: CASSYRGTDTQYF. The CDR3 nucleotides are TGTGCCAGCAGCTACCGGGGCACAGATACGCAGTATTTT.

The chain is built from TRBV10-3 and TRBJ2-1; the match to TRBD1 covers 10 bases. J gave up 12 bases and V 4 bases, and 9 bases lay outside the gene matches. The CDR3 is 14 amino acids. The V gene's germline CDR1 is ENHRY and CDR2 SYGVKD. The CDR3 DNA reads TGTGCCATCAGTGGCCGGGACAGGGGCGGGGGGCAGTTCTTC. Its protein product is CAISGRDRGGGQFF.